Sequencing of this TCR beta chain was carried out in a study of fetal regulatory T cell absence and autoimmunity. Study findings and constraints: In IPEX syndrome, oligoclonal enrichment was read as supporting prenatal antigen-driven autoimmunity in the pancreas. Cord blood and pancreas showed broadly similar TRB gene family usage.

Remarks on this clone: The antigen remains undetermined.

Deletions cut 0 bases from V and 10 bases from J, with 13 bases between. Per germline, CDR1 MGHRA and CDR2 YSYEKL. The CDR3 has 15 amino acids. Assay used: immunoSEQ multiplex PCR; TCRdb lists only in-frame clones, some missing. The table lists about 50,000 clones, approximately 80% of them singletons. The specimen was cord blood. The TCR was taken from a newborn boy with IPEX syndrome. The V and J genes are TRBV4-1 and TRBJ1-6; possibly TRBD1 for D (5 bases). The CDR3 DNA sequence: TGCGCCAGCAGCCAAGATGACCTAGGGGAGTCACCCCTCCACTTT. Translated: CASSQDDLGESPLHF.